This T cell receptor (beta chain) emerged from a study of tumor-infiltrating lymphocytes in primary liver carcinoma. The wider study: Subjects consisted of male and female patients aged 30 to 69 years.

This CDR3 is 14 amino acids long. CDR1 is WNHNN and CDR2 is SYGVQD in the germline V gene (reference sequence). Bulk tissue was left unsorted, and RNA and DNA were co-extracted from 20-30 mg of it. Surgery removed the patients' primary liver carcinoma. Total RNA (roughly 530 ng) served as template for TCR beta cDNA synthesis primed by a constant-region primer. Slightly modified ARM-PCR, run as three nested multiplex PCR rounds, produced the TCR beta libraries. Use of TRBV1-TRBV30 forward primers with a C-beta reverse primer characterized the first two PCR rounds, which lasted about 11 cycles each. TCRdb itself ran the multiplex PCR reads through MiXCR, one entry per CDR3 protein. The profile shows approximately 92,000 distinct CDR3 sequences, less than 75% of them singletons. Regarding this clonotype: Mismatch with germline at one junction end may stem from a read error.

The chain links TRBV10-1 to TRBJ2-3, with 10 bases fitting TRBD2. Sample: tumor-adjacent normal liver tissue. The sequence came from a man aged 40-50 years with primary liver carcinoma and hepatitis B virus infection. This chain's CDR3 is CANSEGLATDTHYF. Here the CDR3 DNA reads TGCGCCAACAGTGAGGGACTAGCGACAGATACGCATTATTTT.